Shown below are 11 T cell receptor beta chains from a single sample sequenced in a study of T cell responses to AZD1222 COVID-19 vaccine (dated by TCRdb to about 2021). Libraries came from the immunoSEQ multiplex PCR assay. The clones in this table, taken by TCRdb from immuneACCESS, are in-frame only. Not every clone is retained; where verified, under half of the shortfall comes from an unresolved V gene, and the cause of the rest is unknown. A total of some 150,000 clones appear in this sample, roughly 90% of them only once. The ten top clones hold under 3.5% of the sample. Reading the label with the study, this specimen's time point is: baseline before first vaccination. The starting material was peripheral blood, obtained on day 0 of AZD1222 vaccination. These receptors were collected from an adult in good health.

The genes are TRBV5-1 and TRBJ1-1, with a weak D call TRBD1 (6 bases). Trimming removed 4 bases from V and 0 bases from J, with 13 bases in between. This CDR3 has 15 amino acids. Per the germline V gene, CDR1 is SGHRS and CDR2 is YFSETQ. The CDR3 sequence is CASSGFAGVNTEAFF. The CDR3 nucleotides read TGCGCCAGCAGCGGATTCGCAGGGGTGAACACTGAAGCTTTCTTT.

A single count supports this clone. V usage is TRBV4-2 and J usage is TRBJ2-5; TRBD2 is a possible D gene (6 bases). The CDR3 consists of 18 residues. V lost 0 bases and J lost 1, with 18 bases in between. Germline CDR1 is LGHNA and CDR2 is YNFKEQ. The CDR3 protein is CASSQDEYRAGTQETQYF. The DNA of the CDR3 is TGTGCCAGCAGCCAAGATGAATATCGTGCGGGGACCCAAGAGACCCAGTACTTC.

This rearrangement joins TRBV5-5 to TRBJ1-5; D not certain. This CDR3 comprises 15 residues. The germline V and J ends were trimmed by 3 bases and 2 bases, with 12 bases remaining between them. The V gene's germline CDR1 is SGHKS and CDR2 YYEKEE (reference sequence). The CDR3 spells CASSWTVGGNQPQHF. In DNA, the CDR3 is TGTGCCAGCAGCTGGACCGTCGGTGGCAATCAGCCCCAGCATTTT.

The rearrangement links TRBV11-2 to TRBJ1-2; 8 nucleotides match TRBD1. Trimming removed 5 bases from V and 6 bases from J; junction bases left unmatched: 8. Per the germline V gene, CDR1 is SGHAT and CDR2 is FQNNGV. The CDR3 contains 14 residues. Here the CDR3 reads CASSRTGKKDGYTF. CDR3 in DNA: TGTGCCAGCAGCCGGACAGGGAAAAAGGATGGCTACACCTTC.

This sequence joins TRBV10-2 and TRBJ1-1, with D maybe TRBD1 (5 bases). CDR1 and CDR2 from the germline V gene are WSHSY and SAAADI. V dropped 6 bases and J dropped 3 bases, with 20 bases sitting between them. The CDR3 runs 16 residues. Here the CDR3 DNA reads TGCGCCAGCAGGTACCGGGACCTACTAGGGGACACTGAAGCTTTCTTT. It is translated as CASRYRDLLGDTEAFF.

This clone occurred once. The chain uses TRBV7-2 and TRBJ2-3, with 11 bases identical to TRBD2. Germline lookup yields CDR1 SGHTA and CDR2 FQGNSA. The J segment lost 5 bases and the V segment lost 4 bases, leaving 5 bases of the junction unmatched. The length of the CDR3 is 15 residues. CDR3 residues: CASSSQLAGVDTQYF. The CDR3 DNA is TGTGCCAGCAGCTCCCAACTAGCGGGGGTAGATACGCAGTATTTT.

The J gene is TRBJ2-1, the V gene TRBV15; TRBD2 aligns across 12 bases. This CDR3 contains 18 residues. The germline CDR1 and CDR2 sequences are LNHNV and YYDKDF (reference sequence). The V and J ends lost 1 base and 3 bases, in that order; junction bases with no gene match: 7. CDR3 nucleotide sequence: TGTGCCACCAGCAGAGGGCTAGCGGGAGGGCCTGGCTACAATGAGCAGTTCTTC. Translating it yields CATSRGLAGGPGYNEQFF.

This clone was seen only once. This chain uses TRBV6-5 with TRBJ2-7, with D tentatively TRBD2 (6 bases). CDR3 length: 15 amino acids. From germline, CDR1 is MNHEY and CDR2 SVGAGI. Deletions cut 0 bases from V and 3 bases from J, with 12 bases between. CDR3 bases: TGTGCCAGCAGTTACTCGATGGCGGGAAACTACGAGCAGTACTTC. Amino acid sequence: CASSYSMAGNYEQYF.

In DNA, the CDR3 is TGTGCCAGCAGCTTATTTCCAGAGAACACTGAAGCTTTCTTT. It specifies CASSLFPENTEAFF. The genes are TRBV7-8 and TRBJ1-1; D not certain. Germline CDR1 and CDR2: SGHVS and FQNEAQ. The CDR3 runs 14 residues. V was shortened by 2 bases and J by 1 base, with 8 bases between the two germline ends.

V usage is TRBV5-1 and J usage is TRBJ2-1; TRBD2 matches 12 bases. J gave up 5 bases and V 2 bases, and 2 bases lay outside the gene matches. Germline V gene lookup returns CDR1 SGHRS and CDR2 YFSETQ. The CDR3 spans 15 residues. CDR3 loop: CASSLGLAGHNEQFF. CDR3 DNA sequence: TGCGCCAGCAGCTTAGGACTAGCGGGGCACAATGAGCAGTTCTTC.

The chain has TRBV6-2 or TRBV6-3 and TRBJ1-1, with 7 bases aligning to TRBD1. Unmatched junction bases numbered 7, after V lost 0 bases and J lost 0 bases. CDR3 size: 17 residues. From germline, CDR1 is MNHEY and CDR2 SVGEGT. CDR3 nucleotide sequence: TGTGCCAGCAGTTACTCTCAGGGGGAGGTGTTGAACACTGAAGCTTTCTTT. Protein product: CASSYSQGEVLNTEAFF.